A selection of T cell receptor beta chains follows, all from one sample in a study of cytomegalovirus exposure and HLA in healthy donors. Assay: immunoSEQ multiplex PCR; the TCRdb copy retains only in-frame clones and omits some. The sample lists 150,000 or so clones, around 70% occurring once. The sequencing sample was made of PBMCs. These receptors all come from a man younger than 35 in good health and CMV-seropositive. The CDR3 runs from the conserved cysteine through the conserved F or W. D genes are given only for firm matches. Clone size, where shown, is once, few, many, or a class for clones that have expanded.

v_call	d_call	j_call	clone_size	cdr3_nt	cdr3_aa
TRBV19	TRBD1	TRBJ2-1	few	TGTGCCAGTAGAATGGACAGGTGGGTCGATGAGCAGTTCTTC	CASRMDRWVDEQFF
TRBV2	-	TRBJ1-2	once	TGTGCCAGCAGTGCAGCAGGGGCTTGGTATGGCTACACCTTC	CASSAAGAWYGYTF
TRBV10-3	TRBD1	TRBJ1-2	-	TGTGCCACCACTCCGGGACAGGGCCTCTCAGGGGGTTATGGCTACACCTTC	CATTPGQGLSGGYGYTF
TRBV6-1	-	TRBJ1-2	-	TGTGCCAGCCTATACTATGGCTACACCTTC	CASLYYGYTF
TRBV6-4	TRBD2	TRBJ2-3	few	TGTGCCAGCAGTGACGGTGCGGGAGGGGGAGATACGCAGTATTTT	CASSDGAGGGDTQYF
TRBV7-8	-	TRBJ2-5	-	TGTGCCAGCAGCCCTGAGGTGGGGGGAGGTCAAGAGACCCAGTACTTC	CASSPEVGGGQETQYF
TRBV19	-	TRBJ1-4	-	TGTGCCAGTAAGGTGGAGACGGCTGAAAAACTGTTTTTT	CASKVETAEKLFF
TRBV28	TRBD2	TRBJ2-1	-	TGTGCCAGCAGTTACCCCCCGGGGGGGCCGACCAATGAGCAGTTCTTC	CASSYPPGGPTNEQFF
TRBV10-3	TRBD1	TRBJ1-2	-	TGTGCCATCAGTGAGAGCTTGGGACAGGGAGAGTATGGCTACACCTTC	CAISESLGQGEYGYTF
TRBV2	-	TRBJ1-5	-	TGTGCCAGCAGATCCGGAGGAAATCAGCCCCAGCATTTT	CASRSGGNQPQHF
TRBV21-1	-	TRBJ1-4	-	TGTGCCAGCAGCAAGCGTGCCCCCAAGTGGGAAAAACTGTTTTTT	CASSKRAPKWEKLFF
TRBV7-2	TRBD1	TRBJ2-3	-	TGTGCCAGCAGTCGGGACAGCACAGATACGCAATATTTT	CASSRDSTDTQYF
TRBV19	TRBD1	TRBJ1-2	-	TGTGCCAGTAGTTTCGACAGGGGGTTGTCTGGCTACACCTTC	CASSFDRGLSGYTF
TRBV5-4	-	TRBJ2-1	-	TGTGCCAGCAGCTTGGGGACAGAAACTTACAATGAGCAGTTCTTC	CASSLGTETYNEQFF
TRBV7-2	TRBD2	TRBJ2-1	-	TGTGCCAGCAGCCCTCGACAGGGACTAGCGGGTTATAATGAGCAGTTCTTC	CASSPRQGLAGYNEQFF